One sample yielded the 3 T cell receptor beta chains listed below, sequenced in a study of T cells in Graves' hyperthyroidism and ophthalmopathy. Amplified TCR beta CDR3 regions came from RNA transcripts. Using the HTBI primer set, a first-round RT-PCR was run on the TCR CDR3. TCRdb used MiXCR to reprocess the multiplex PCR reads, holding one entry per CDR3 protein. This sample carries 450,000 to 600,000 distinct CDR3 sequences, nearly 20% of them seen once, and the ten largest clones take 47%. The sequenced sample was blood. Source of these receptors: a man aged 35-49 years with Graves' ophthalmopathy.

This clonotype came up a few times. The genes are TRBV19 and TRBJ2-5, with D unresolved. The CDR3 is 13 amino acids. V lost 3 bases and J 5 bases, leaving 10 bases between the germline ends. The germline CDR1 and CDR2 sequences are LNHDA and SQIVND (reference sequence). CDR3 nucleotides: TGTGCCAGTAGTATTAACGCTGGGGAGACCCAGTACTTC. It is translated as CASSINAGETQYF.

The chain links TRBV20-1 to TRBJ2-1, with 11 bases matching TRBD2. This CDR3 has 17 amino acids. The junction had 12 bases not matched to a gene; V was cut back by 5 bases and J by 3 bases. Germline CDR1 and CDR2: DFQATT and SNEGSKA (reference sequence). The DNA for the CDR3 is TGCAGTGCTCCCGGGATAGCGGGGGGGCTTGGCTACAATGAGCAGTTCTTC. This gives the protein CSAPGIAGGLGYNEQFF.

This chain joins TRBV29-1 and TRBJ2-3; weak D call: TRBD1 (6 bases). The CDR3 length is 16 residues. Trimming shortened V by 1 base and J by 2 bases, and 16 bases separated the two germline ends. CDR1 is SQVTM, CDR2 ANQGSEA, per germline. CDR3 nucleotides: TGCAGCGTTGAAGCCCCGCTAGGACAGTTCACAGATACGCAGTATTTT. Translation gives CSVEAPLGQFTDTQYF.